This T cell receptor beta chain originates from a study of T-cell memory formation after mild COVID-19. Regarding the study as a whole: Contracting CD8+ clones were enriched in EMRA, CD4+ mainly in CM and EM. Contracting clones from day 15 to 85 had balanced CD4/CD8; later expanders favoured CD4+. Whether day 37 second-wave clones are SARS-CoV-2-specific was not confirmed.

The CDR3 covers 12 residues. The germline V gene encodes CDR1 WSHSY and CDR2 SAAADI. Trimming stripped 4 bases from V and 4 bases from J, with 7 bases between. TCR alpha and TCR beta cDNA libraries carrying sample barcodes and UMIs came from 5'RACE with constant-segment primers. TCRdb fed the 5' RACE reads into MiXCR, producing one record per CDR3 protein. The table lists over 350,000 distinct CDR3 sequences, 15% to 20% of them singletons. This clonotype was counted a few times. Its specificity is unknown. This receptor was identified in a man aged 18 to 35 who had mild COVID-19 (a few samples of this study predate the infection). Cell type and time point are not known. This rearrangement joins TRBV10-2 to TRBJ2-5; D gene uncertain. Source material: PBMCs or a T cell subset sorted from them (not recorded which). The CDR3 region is CASSASLETQYF. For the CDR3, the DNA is TGCGCCAGCAGTGCCTCTTTAGAGACCCAGTACTTC.